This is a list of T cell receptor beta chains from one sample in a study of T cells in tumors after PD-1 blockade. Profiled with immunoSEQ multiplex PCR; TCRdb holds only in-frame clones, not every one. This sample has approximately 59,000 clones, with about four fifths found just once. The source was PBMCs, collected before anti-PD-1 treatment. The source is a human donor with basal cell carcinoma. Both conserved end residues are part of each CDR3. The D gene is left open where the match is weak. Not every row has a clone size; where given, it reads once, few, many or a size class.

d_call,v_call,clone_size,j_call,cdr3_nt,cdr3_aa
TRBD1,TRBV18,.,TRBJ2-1,TGTGCCAGCTCACCCAGGACAGGTCACAATGAGCAGTTCTTC,CASSPRTGHNEQFF
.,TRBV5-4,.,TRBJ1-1,TGTGCCAGCAGCTTGAAGGGACCGAACACTGAAGCTTTCTTT,CASSLKGPNTEAFF
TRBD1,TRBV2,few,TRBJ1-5,TGTGCCAGCCAGGGGGCTAATCAGCCCCAGCATTTT,CASQGANQPQHF
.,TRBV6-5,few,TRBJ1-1,TGTGCCAGCAGTTCGGACTGGAACACTGAAGCTTTCTTT,CASSSDWNTEAFF
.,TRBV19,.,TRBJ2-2,TGTGCCAGTAGGAGGGCCTGGAACACCGGGGAGCTGTTTTTT,CASRRAWNTGELFF
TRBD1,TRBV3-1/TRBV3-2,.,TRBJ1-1,TGTGCCAGCAGCCAAGGACAGGGAGTAGCTGAAGCTTTCTTT,CASSQGQGVAEAFF
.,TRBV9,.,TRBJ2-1,TGTGCCAGCACCCCCGACGGGCCCTCCTACAATGAGCAGTTCTTC,CASTPDGPSYNEQFF
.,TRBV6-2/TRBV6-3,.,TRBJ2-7,TGTGCCAGCAGCCCGAGGGGTTCCAGCTCCTACGAGCAGTACTTC,CASSPRGSSSYEQYF
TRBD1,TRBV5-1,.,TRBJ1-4,TGCGCCAGCAGCTCGGGACAGGGGGCAGCTAATGAAAAACTGTTTTTT,CASSSGQGAANEKLFF
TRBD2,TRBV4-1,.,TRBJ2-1,TGCGCCAGCAGCCAAGATCCCGGGACTAGCGGGGGGGCTCCCTACAATGAGCAGTTCTTC,CASSQDPGTSGGAPYNEQFF
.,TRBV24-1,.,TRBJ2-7,TGTGCCACCAGTGATTTATCGGGCGCGGTTGAGACAGGACGGGACGAGCAGTACTTC,CATSDLSGAVETGRDEQYF
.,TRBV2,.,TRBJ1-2,TGTGCCAGCAGCCCACTCGGGGATAATGGCTACACCTTC,CASSPLGDNGYTF
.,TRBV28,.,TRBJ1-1,TGTGCCAGCAGGATTGACAGGCGGAAGAACACTGAAGCTTTCTTT,CASRIDRRKNTEAFF
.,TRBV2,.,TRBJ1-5,TGTGCCAGCAGTGAACGGAGCTCCCTCTCCAATCAGCCCCAGCATTTT,CASSERSSLSNQPQHF
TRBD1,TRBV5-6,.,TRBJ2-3,TGTGCCAGCAGCCCCGACAGGGGACACACAGATACGCAGTATTTT,CASSPDRGHTDTQYF
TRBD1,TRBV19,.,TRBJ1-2,TGTGCCAGTAGCCTACTCCGGGACAGGGAATTGGGTAACTATGGCTACACCTTC,CASSLLRDRELGNYGYTF
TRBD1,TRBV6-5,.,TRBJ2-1,TGTGCCAGCAGTTACTCGAAGGGGACAGGGGACCTGCAGTTCTTC,CASSYSKGTGDLQFF
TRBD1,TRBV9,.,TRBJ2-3,TGTGCCAGCAGCGTAGCAGGGGGCGTAGGCACAGATACGCAGTATTTT,CASSVAGGVGTDTQYF
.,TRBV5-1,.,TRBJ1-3,TGCGCCAGCAGCCCTATTCCGGCCTCCTCTGGAAACACCATATATTTT,CASSPIPASSGNTIYF
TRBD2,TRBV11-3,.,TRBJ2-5,TGTGCCAGCAGCTTGGGGACTAGCGGACAAGAGACCCAGTACTTC,CASSLGTSGQETQYF
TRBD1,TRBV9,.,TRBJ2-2,TGTGCCAGCAGCGTAGGACAGGGGGCCACCGGGGAGCTGTTTTTT,CASSVGQGATGELFF
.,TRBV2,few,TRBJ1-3,TGTGCCAGCAGTGACTGGGGGATTATGGGAAACACCATATATTTT,CASSDWGIMGNTIYF
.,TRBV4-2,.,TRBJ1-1,TGTGCCAGCAGCCCAAGATTACTGAACACTGAAGCTTTCTTT,CASSPRLLNTEAFF
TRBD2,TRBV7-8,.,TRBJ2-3,TGTGCCAGCAGTCCGTTTAGCGGGGGAACCACAGATACGCAGTATTTT,CASSPFSGGTTDTQYF
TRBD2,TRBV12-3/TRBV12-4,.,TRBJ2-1,TGTGCCATACGACTAGCGGGGATCAATGAGCAGTTCTTC,CAIRLAGINEQFF
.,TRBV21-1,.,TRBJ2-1,TGTGCCAGCAGCAAAGAATTGGGAGAAGGGGCCTACAATGAGCAGTTCTTC,CASSKELGEGAYNEQFF